This TCR beta chain was obtained from a study of CD8 T cells in ankylosing spondylitis. Study-wide points: A motif of fewer than ten highly homologous TCR beta variants was seen as apparently characteristic of ankylosing spondylitis blood. Disease-linked clones were found to be CD8+ and relatively rare in peripheral blood.

V dropped 5 bases and J dropped 1 base, with 14 bases sitting between them. The CDR3 has 15 amino acids. TCR beta libraries were made by quantitative 5'-RACE with molecular barcodes. Using its own MiXCR run on the 5' RACE reads, TCRdb lists one record per CDR3 protein. The sample lists over 700,000 distinct CDR3 sequences; about 20% were seen once. Notes on this clonotype: The antigen remains undetermined.

The rearrangement joins TRBV12-3 or TRBV12-4 to TRBJ2-5, with D perhaps matching TRBD1 (7 bases). Sequenced: blood, either unsorted or a sorted T cell fraction (not recorded which). The TCR sequence derives from a male donor with ankylosing spondylitis. The CDR3 sequence is CASSAGGTSQETQYF. CDR3 coding DNA: TGTGCCAGCAGTGCAGGGGGGACAAGCCAAGAGACCCAGTACTTC.